This TCR beta chain was sequenced in a study of T cells in tumors and immune-related adverse events. Sequencing was performed with immunoSEQ multiplex PCR; in TCRdb, only in-frame clones are kept and a portion is missing. The sample includes some 11,000 clones, approximately 90% seen only once; the top ten take around 1.6%. This CDR3 comprises 18 residues. The germline V gene has CDR1 KGHSY and CDR2 FQNENV. With 1 base removed from V and 2 bases from J, the gap between germline ends came to 20 bases. This clonotype was sampled from a female donor with metastatic renal cell carcinoma. This chain links TRBV16 with TRBJ2-5, with D perhaps matching TRBD1 (5 bases). The sample here was lymph node tissue, taken from a patient treated with anti-PD-1 therapy. CDR3 nucleotide sequence: TGTGCCAGCAGCCAATATTCCCCCTCCAAGACAGTTCAAGAGACCCAGTACTTC. Translating gives CASSQYSPSKTVQETQYF.